This TCR beta chain was captured by sequencing in a study of T cells in localized non-small cell lung cancer. Germline V gives CDR1 MDHEN, CDR2 SYDVKM. This CDR3 spans 15 amino acids. The V and J ends lost 2 bases and 11 bases respectively, with 19 bases between them. Comment on this clone: The antigen is unknown.

Study-level points and caveats: Out of the top 100 tumor clones, a median about 50 were seen in adjacent lung.

Profiled with immunoSEQ multiplex PCR; TCRdb holds only in-frame clones, not every one. This repertoire shows roughly 3,500 clones, 25% to 35% found once; its top ten account for about 15%. The sequenced sample was lung tumor tissue, obtained before any cancer treatment. V usage is TRBV28 and J usage is TRBJ2-4, with D possibly TRBD1 on 6 matching bases. The source of this sequence is a man aged 35 to 69 with stage III lung adenocarcinoma. The CDR3 protein is CASSLPGTSAGVQYF. CDR3 sequence (DNA): TGTGCCAGCAGTTTACCCGGGACATCGGCCGGGGTTCAGTACTTC.